This entry features one T cell receptor beta chain sequence. The antigen is undetermined. It may be a read error: a sequence one base away is much more abundant. The library gave individual cDNA molecules unique molecular identifiers. Original processing notes: Between about 23,224 and 700,000 TCRs appeared in each sample, and the median stood at 95,638. TCRdb used MiXCR to reprocess the RACE reads, holding one entry per CDR3 protein. The V and J calls were not made by the authors but by TCRdb's processing. The sample lists 70,000 to 85,000 distinct CDR3 sequences, over 7% occurring once. As to time point: healthy volunteer bleed at 6 weeks. Extraction yielded total RNA from whole blood (unfractionated). The V gene lost 7 bases and the J gene lost 6 bases, with 24 bases spanning the gap. This CDR3 contains 17 residues. The data were taken from a study of human T cells and chemical hapten exposure. Study as a whole: Slight volume differences across pooled libraries mainly accounted for varying per-sample TCR yields. Broader study findings: TCRs exceeding 1 in 1000 frequency stayed unchanged with DPC sensitization.

J is TRBJ2-2 and V is TRBV12-3 or TRBV12-4; D remains ambiguous. The receptor's source is a male donor in good health. Some clones in this sample may be carry-over from other donors' samples. Input material: whole blood. The CDR3 protein is CASTKNSARVSAGELFF. CDR3 in DNA: TGTGCCAGCACCAAAAATTCGGCTAGAGTAAGCGCCGGGGAGCTGTTTTTT.